The present TCR beta chain was sequenced within a study of T cell responses to AZD1222 COVID-19 vaccine. Profiled with immunoSEQ multiplex PCR; TCRdb holds only in-frame clones, not every one. The sample has approximately 30,000 clones; 80% to 95% are singletons. The study's findings and limits: Within unmutated variant regions lay the reported targets of nearly half of spike-specific TCRs. Only a handful of AZD1222 recipients were seropositive at baseline.

Both about-4-week and about-12-week second-dose recipients were combined. A note on this clone: The antigen remains undetermined. One end of the junction is discordant with germline, which a read error may explain.

The TCR sequence derives from an adult who received the AZD1222 COVID-19 vaccine. This specimen was peripheral blood, taken 28 days after the second AZD1222 dose.

The CDR3 nucleotides are TGTGCCACTAGTATCGGTGTAGGAGGTGTCAATGAAAAACTGTTTTTT. It yields the protein CATSIGVGGVNEKLFF. This chain uses TRBV19 with TRBJ1-4; D remains unclear. CDR1 is LNHDA, CDR2 SQIVND, per germline (reference sequence). The CDR3 spans 16 residues.